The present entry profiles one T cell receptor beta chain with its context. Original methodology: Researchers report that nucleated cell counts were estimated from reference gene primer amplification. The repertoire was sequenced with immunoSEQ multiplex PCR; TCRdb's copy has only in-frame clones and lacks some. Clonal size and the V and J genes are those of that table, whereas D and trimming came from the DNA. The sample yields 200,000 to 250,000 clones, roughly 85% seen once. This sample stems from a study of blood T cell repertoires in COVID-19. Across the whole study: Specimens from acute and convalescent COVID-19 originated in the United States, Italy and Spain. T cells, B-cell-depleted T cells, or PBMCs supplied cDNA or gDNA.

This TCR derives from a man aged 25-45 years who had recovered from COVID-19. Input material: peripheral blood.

CDR3 region: CASGSNRDTGQPQHF. The CDR3 nucleotides read TGTGCTAGTGGTTCGAATCGAGACACAGGTCAGCCCCAGCATTTT. The V call is TRBV12-5, the J call TRBJ1-5, with D maybe TRBD1 (5 bases). Germline V gives CDR1 LGHNT, CDR2 FRNRAP. The CDR3 length is 15 residues. Trimming shortened V by 4 bases and J by 6 bases, and 16 bases separated the two germline ends.